This T cell receptor (beta chain) is drawn from a study of blood T cell repertoires in COVID-19. Germline values: CDR1 LNHDA, CDR2 SQIVND (reference sequence). The length of the CDR3 is 15 residues. Trimming pared 5 bases from V and 1 base from J, leaving 14 bases between. Libraries were prepared by immunoSEQ multiplex PCR; TCRdb keeps only in-frame clonotypes and omits some of them. The table has around 220,000 clones, over 80% seen once. The sequenced sample consisted of PBMCs or T cells enriched from blood (not recorded which). V usage is TRBV19 and J usage is TRBJ1-1, with D possibly being TRBD1 (6 bases). The origin of this receptor is a woman in her late teens or twenties who had recovered from COVID-19. The CDR3 nucleotides read TGTGCCAGTAGTCCGGCCGGACAGAGGAACACTGAAGCTTTCTTT. This gives the protein CASSPAGQRNTEAFF.